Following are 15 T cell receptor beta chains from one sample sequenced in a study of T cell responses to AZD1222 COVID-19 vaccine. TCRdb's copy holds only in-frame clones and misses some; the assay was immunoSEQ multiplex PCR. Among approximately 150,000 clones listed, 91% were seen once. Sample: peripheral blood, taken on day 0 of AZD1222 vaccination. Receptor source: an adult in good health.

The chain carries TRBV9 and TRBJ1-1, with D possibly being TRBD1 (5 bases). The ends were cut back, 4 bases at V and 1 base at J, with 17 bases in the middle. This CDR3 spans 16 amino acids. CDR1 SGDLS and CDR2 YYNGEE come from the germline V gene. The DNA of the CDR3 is TGTGCCAGCAGCCCCCGAGGGGCATTGGGGAACACTGAAGCTTTCTTT. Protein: CASSPRGALGNTEAFF.

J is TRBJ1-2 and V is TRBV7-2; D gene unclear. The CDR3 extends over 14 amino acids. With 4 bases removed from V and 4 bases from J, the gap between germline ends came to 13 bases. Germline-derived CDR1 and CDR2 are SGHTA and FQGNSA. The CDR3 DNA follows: TGTGCCAGCAGCTCCCCTCCTACCTTCTATGGCTACACCTTC. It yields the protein CASSSPPTFYGYTF.

CDR3 in amino acids: CAISDLDYEQYF. The DNA of the CDR3 is TGTGCCATCAGTGACCTAGACTACGAGCAGTACTTC. The V call is TRBV10-3, the J call TRBJ2-7; D call uncertain. Germline V gene data show CDR1 as ENHRY and CDR2 as SYGVKD. V gave up 3 bases and J gave up 3 bases, with 6 bases separating them. This CDR3 spans 12 amino acids.

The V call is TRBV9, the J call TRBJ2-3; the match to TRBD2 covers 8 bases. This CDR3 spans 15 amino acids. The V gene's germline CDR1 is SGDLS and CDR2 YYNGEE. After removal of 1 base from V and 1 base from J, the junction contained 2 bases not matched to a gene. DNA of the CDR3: TGTGCCAGCAGCGTAACTAGCGGCGGCACAGATACGCAGTATTTT. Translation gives CASSVTSGGTDTQYF.

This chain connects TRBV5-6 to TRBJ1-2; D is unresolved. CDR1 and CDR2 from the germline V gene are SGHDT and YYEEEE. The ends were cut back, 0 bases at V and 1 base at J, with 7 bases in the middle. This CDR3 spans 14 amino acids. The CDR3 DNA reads TGTGCCAGCAGCTTGGGGCAGGTTAACTATGGCTACACCTTC. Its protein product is CASSLGQVNYGYTF.

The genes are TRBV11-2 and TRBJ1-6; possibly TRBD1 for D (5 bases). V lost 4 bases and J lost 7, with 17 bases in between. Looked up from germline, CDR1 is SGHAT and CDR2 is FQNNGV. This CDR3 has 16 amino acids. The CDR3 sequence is CASSYRTGTPNSPLHF. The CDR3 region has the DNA TGTGCCAGCAGCTATCGAACCGGGACTCCCAATTCACCCCTCCACTTT.

CDR3 DNA sequence: TGTGCCAGCAGTGGTTACAGAGACTACAATGAGCAGTTCTTC. This encodes CASSGYRDYNEQFF. The J gene is TRBJ2-1, the V gene TRBV25-1; D is unclear. Looked up from germline, CDR1 is MGHDK and CDR2 is SYGVNS. CDR3 length: 14 residues. V lost 4 bases and J 3 bases, leaving 10 bases between the germline ends.

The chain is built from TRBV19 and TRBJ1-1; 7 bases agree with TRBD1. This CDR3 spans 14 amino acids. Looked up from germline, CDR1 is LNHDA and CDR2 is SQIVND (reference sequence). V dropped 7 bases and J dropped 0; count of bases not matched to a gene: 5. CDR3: CASTSGGMNTEAFF. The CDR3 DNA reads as TGTGCCAGTACCTCAGGGGGGATGAACACTGAAGCTTTCTTT.

The CDR3 nucleotides are TGCGCCAGCAGCACAAAAGGGGGCCACGAGCAGTACTTC. It yields the protein CASSTKGGHEQYF. V usage is TRBV5-1 and J usage is TRBJ2-7; 7 bases are shared with TRBD1. V lost 4 bases to trimming and J lost 5 bases; unmatched junction nucleotides: 6. CDR3 length: 13 amino acids. CDR1 SGHRS and CDR2 YFSETQ come from the germline V gene. The entire variable domain, with the rest obtained from reference TRBV5-1 and TRBJ2-7, is as follows: KAGVTQTPRYLIKTRGQQVTLSCSPISGHRSVSWYQQTPGQGLQFLFEYFSETQRNKGNFPGRFSGRQFSNSRSEMNVSTLELGDSALYLCASSTKGGHEQYFGPGTRLTVT.

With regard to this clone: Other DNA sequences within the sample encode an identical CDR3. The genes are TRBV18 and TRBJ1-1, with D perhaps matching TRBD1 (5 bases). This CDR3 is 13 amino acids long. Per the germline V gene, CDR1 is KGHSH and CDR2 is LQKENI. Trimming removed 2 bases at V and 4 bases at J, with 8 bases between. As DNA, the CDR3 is TGTGCCAGCTCACCAATCAGGGCCACTGAAGCTTTCTTT. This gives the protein CASSPIRATEAFF.

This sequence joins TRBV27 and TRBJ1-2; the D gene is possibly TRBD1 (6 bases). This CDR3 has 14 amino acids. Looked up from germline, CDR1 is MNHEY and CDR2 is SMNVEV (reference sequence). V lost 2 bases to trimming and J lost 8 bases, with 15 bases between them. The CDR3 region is CASSLEGHIGGYTF. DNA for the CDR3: TGTGCCAGCAGTTTAGAGGGACACATTGGGGGCTACACCTTC.

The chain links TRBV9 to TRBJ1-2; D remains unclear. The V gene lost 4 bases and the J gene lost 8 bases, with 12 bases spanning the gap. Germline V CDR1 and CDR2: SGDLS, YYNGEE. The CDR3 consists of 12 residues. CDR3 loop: CASSSQAGGYTF. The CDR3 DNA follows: TGTGCCAGCAGCTCTCAGGCCGGGGGCTACACCTTC.

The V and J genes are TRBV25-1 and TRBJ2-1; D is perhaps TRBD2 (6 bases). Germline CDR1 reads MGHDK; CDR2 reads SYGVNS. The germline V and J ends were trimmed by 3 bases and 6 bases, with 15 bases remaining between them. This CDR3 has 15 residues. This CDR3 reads CASSDRGRTFNEQFF. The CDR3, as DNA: TGTGCCAGCAGTGATCGAGGGAGGACTTTCAATGAGCAGTTCTTC.

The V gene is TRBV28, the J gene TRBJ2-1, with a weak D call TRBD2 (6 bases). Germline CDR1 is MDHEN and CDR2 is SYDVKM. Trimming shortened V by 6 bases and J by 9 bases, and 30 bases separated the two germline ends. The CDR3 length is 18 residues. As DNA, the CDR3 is TGTGCCAGCAGCCACACTAGGACACAACCCGGATCGGAGGGTGAGCAGTTCTTC. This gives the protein CASSHTRTQPGSEGEQFF.

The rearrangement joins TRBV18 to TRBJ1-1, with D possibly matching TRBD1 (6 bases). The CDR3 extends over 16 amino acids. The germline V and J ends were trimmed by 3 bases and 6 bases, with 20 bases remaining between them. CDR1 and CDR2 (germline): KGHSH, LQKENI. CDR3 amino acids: CASSPLPQGRGSEAFF. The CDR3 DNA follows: TGTGCCAGCTCACCCCTCCCCCAGGGGAGGGGTTCTGAAGCTTTCTTT.